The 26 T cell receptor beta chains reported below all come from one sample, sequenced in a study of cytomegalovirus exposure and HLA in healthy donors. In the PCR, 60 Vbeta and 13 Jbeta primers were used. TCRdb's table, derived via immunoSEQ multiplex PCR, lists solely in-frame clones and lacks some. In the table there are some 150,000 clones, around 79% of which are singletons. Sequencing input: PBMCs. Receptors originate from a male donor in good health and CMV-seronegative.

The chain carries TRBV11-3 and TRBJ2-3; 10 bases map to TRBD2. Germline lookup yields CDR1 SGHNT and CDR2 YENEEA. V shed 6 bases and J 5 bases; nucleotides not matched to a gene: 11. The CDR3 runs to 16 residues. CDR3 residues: CASRLRAGGALDTQYF. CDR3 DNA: TGTGCCAGCAGATTACGAGCGGGGGGGGCTTTAGATACGCAGTATTTT.

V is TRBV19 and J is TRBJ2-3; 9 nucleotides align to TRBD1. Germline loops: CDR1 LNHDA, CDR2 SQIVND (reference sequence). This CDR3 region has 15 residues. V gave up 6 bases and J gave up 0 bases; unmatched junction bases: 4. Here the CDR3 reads CASSPGQGSTDTQYF. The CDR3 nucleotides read TGTGCCAGTAGCCCGGGACAGGGTAGCACAGATACGCAGTATTTT. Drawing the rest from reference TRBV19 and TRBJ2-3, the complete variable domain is DGGITQSPKYLFRKEGQNVTLSCEQNLNHDAMYWYRQDPGQGLRLIYYSQIVNDFQKGDIAEGYSVSREKKESFPLTVTSAQKNPTAFYLCASSPGQGSTDTQYFGPGTRLTVL.

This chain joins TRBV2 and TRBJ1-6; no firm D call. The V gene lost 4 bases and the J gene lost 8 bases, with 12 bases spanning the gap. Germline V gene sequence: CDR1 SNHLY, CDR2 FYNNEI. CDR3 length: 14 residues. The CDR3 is CASSAGGYDSPLHF. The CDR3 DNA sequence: TGTGCCAGCAGTGCCGGAGGTTATGATTCACCCCTCCACTTT.

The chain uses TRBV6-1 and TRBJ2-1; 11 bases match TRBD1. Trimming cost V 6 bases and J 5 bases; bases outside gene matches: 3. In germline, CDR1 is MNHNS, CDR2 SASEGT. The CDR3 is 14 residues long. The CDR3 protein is CASRGQGGNNEQFF. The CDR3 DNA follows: TGTGCCAGCAGGGGACAGGGGGGAAACAATGAGCAGTTCTTC.

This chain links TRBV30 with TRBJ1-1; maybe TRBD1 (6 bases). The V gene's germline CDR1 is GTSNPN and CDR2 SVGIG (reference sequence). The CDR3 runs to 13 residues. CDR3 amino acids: CALGRGGNTEAFF. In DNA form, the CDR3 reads TGTGCTCTGGGGAGAGGGGGGAACACTGAAGCTTTCTTT.

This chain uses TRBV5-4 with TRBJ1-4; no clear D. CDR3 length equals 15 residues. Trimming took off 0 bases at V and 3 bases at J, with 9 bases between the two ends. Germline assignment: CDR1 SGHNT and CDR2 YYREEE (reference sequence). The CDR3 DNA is TGTGCCAGCAGCTTGGGAAGTGGAGCTAATGAAAAACTGTTTTTT. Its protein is CASSLGSGANEKLFF.

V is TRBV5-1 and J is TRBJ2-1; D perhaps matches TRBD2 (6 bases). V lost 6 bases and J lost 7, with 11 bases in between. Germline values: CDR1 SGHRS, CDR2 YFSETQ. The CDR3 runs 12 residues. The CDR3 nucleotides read TGCGCCAGCACCGGGGGACGGAATGAGCAGTTCTTC. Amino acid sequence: CASTGGRNEQFF. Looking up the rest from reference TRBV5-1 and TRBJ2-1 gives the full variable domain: KAGVTQTPRYLIKTRGQQVTLSCSPISGHRSVSWYQQTPGQGLQFLFEYFSETQRNKGNFPGRFSGRQFSNSRSEMNVSTLELGDSALYLCASTGGRNEQFFGPGTRLTVL.

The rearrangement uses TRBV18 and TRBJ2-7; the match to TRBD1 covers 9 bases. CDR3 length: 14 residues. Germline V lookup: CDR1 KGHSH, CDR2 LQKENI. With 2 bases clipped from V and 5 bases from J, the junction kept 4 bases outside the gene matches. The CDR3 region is CASSPRDRANEQYF. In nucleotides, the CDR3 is TGTGCCAGCTCACCAAGGGACAGGGCTAACGAGCAGTACTTC.

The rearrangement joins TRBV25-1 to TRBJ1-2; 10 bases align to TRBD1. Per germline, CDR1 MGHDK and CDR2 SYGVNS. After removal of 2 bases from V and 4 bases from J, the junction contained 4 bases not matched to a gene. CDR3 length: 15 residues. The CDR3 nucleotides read TGTGCCAGCAGTGAAGACAGGGGGCGCGGCTATGGCTACACCTTC. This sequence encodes CASSEDRGRGYGYTF.

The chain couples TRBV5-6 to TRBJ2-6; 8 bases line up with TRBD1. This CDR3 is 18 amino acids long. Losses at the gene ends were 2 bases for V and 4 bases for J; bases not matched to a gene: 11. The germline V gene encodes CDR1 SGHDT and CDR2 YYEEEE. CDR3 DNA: TGTGCCAGCAGCTTATTGGCAGGGGGCTTTTCCGGGGCCAACGTCCTGACTTTC. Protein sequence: CASSLLAGGFSGANVLTF.

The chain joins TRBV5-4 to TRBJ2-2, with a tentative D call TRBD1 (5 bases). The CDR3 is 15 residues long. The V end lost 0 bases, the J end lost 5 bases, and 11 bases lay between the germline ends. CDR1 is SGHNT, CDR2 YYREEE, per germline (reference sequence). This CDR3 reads CASSLARERTGELFF. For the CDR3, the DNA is TGTGCCAGCAGCTTGGCCAGGGAAAGGACCGGGGAGCTGTTTTTT.

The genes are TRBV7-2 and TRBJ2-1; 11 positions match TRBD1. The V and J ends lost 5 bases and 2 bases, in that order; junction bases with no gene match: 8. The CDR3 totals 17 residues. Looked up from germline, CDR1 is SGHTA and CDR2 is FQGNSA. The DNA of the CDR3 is TGTGCCAGCAGCCCCCGGGAGGGACAGGGGGCCTACAATGAGCAGTTCTTC. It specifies CASSPREGQGAYNEQFF.

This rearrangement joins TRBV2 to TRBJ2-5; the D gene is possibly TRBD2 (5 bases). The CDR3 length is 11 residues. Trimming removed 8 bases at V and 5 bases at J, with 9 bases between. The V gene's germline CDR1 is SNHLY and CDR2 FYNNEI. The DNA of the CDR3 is TGTGCCAGCCGGGGTGTTGAGACCCAGTACTTC. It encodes CASRGVETQYF.

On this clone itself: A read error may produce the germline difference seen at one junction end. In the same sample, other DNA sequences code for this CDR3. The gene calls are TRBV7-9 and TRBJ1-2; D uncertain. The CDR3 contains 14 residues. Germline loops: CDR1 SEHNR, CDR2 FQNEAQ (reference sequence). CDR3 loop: CASSRDGSFYGYTF. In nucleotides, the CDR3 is TGTGCCAGCAGTCGAGACGGGTCCTTCTATGGCTACACTTTC.

The CDR3 sequence: CASSGDRGSYEQYF. The CDR3 DNA follows: TGTGCCAGCAGTGGAGACAGGGGGTCCTACGAGCAGTACTTC. The chain combines TRBV25-1 with TRBJ2-7; 9 bases line up with TRBD1. Germline V gives CDR1 MGHDK, CDR2 SYGVNS. The CDR3 consists of 14 residues. V shed 4 bases and J 1 base; nucleotides not matched to a gene: 2.

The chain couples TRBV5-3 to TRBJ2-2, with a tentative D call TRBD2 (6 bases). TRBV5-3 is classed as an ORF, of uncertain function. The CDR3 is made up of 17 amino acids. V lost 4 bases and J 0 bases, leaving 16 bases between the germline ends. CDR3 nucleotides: TGTGCCAGAAGCCTGCGGGCCGGAGGGACGAACACCGGGGAGCTGTTTTTT. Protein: CARSLRAGGTNTGELFF.

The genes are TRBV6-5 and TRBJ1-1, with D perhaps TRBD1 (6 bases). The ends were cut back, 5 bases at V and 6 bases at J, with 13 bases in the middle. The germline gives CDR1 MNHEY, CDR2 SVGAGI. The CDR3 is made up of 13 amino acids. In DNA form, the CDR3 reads TGTGCCAGCAGTCCCCGGGACATATCTGAAGCTTTCTTT. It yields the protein CASSPRDISEAFF.

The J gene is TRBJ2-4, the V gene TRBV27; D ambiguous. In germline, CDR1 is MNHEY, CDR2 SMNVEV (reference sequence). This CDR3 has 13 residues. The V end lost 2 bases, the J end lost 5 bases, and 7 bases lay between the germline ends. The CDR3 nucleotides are TGTGCCAGCAGTTTAGGCCAGGAAAACATTCAGTACTTC. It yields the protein CASSLGQENIQYF.

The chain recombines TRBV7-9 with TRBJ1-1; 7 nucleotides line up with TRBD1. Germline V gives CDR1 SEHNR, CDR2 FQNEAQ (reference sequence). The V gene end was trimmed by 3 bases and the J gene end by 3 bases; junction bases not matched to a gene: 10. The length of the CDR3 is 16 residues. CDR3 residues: CASSFENDRVDTEAFF. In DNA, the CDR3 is TGTGCCAGCAGCTTTGAAAACGACAGGGTGGACACTGAAGCTTTCTTT.

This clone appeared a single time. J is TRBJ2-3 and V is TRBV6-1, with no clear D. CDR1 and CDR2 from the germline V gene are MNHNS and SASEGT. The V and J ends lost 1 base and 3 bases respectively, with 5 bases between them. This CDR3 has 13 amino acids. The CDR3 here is CASSEDQTDTQYF. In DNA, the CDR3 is TGTGCCAGCAGTGAAGACCAGACAGATACGCAGTATTTT.

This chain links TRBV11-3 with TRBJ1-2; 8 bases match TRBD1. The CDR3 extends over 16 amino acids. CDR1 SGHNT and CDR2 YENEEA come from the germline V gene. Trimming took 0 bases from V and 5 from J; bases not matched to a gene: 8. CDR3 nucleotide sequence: TGTGCCAGCAGCTTAGATAGAGCGACAGGGGAATATGGCTACACCTTC. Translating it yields CASSLDRATGEYGYTF.

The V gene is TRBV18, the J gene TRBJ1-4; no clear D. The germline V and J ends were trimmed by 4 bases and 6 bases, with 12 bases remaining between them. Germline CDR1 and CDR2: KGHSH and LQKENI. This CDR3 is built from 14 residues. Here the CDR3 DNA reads TGTGCCAGCTCACTATACGCAGTCCATGAAAAACTGTTTTTT. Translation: CASSLYAVHEKLFF.

CDR3 amino acids: CASSSDAGNLYGYTF. In DNA, the CDR3 is TGTGCCAGCAGCTCCGACGCAGGAAACTTATATGGCTACACCTTC. The chain has TRBV11-2 and TRBJ1-2; D unclear. Trimming removed 4 bases at V and 5 bases at J, with 17 bases between. Germline CDR1 SGHAT, CDR2 FQNNGV. The length of the CDR3 is 15 residues.

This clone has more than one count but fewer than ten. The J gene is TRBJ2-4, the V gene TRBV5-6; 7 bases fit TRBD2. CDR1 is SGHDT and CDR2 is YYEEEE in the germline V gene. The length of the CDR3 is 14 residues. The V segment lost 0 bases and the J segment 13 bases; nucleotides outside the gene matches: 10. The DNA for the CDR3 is TGTGCCAGCAGCTTGGGGACCCGAACCGGGGGGCAGTACTTC. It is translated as CASSLGTRTGGQYF.

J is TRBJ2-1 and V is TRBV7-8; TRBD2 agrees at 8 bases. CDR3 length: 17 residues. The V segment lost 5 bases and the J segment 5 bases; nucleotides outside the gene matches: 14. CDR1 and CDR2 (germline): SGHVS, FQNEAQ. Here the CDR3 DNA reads TGTGCCAGCAGCCCACAAAGGGTTAGCGGGGCTAACAATGAGCAGTTCTTC. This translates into CASSPQRVSGANNEQFF.

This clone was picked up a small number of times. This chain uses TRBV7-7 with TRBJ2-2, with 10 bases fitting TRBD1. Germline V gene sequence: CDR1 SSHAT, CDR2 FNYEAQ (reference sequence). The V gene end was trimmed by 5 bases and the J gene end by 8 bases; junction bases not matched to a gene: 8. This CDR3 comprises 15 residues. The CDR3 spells CASSDRTGGFGELFF. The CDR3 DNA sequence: TGTGCCAGCAGCGACCGGACAGGGGGTTTTGGGGAGCTGTTTTTT.